Listed below are T cell receptor beta chains from one sample, sequenced in a study of CD4 and CD8 cells across lung adenocarcinoma regions. TCRdb reanalysed the PCR reads using MiXCR and keeps one entry per CDR3 protein. In the table there are 7,500 to 9,500 distinct CDR3 sequences, over 45% of which are singletons. Material: CD4+ T cells from the margin of a lung tumor. All receptors come from a female donor with lung adenocarcinoma. The CD4 and CD8 labels of this study may be unreliable. Both conserved end residues are part of each CDR3. The D gene is left open where the match is weak. The size entry is marked missing in some rows and otherwise reads once, few, many or a size class.

>TRBJ2-3|TRBV6-1|NA|NA
CARGEGGGDTETQYF
TGTGCCAGGGGTGAAGGGGGAGGAGACACAGAGACCCAGTATTTT
>TRBJ1-2|TRBV30|NA|NA
CAWMVRADYGYTF
TGTGCCTGGATGGTCCGAGCGGACTATGGCTACACCTTC
>TRBJ2-1|TRBV27|NA|NA
CASSFSGTIYNEQFF
TGTGCCAGCAGTTTCTCCGGGACCATCTACAATGAGCAGTTCTTC
>TRBJ2-3|TRBV6-1|NA|NA
CASSASRNLAGWPKDTQYF
TGTGCCAGCAGTGCCTCTCGCAACCTGGCGGGGTGGCCCAAAGATACGCAGTATTTC
>TRBJ2-4|TRBV6-6|NA|large
CASKYGTDIQYF
TGTGCCAGCAAATATGGGACGGACATTCAGTACTTC
>TRBJ2-1|TRBV9|TRBD2|few
CASSAAGGRGGNEQFF
TGTGCCAGCAGCGCCGCAGGCGGGAGAGGAGGGAATGAGCAGTTCTTC
>TRBJ2-3|TRBV6-1|NA|many
CASSPIYTTDTQYF
TGTGCCAGCAGTCCCATCTACACCACGGATACGCAGTATTTT
>TRBJ1-1|TRBV7-3|NA|once
CASSLTTQPTEAFF
TGTGCCAGCAGCTTGACGACTCAACCCACTGAAGCTTTCTTT
>TRBJ2-3|TRBV6-1|NA|NA
CASKQRMSTETQYF
TGTGCCAGCAAACAGAGAATGAGCACAGAGACGCAGTATTTT
>TRBJ2-1|TRBV30|NA|NA
CAWRGAATQFF
TGTGCCTGGAGGGGGGCAGCTACTCAATTCTTC
>TRBJ2-6|TRBV7-2|NA|NA
CASSPPGSMETLTF
TGTGCCAGCAGCCCCCCGGGGTCCATGGAGACCCTGACTTTC
>TRBJ2-4|TRBV27|NA|NA
CASSVKGLGVKDIQYF
TGTGCCAGCAGCGTTAAGGGGCTGGGCGTAAAAGATATTCAGTACTTC
>TRBJ2-5|TRBV10-3|NA|NA
CATENLRGETQYF
TGTGCCACCGAAAATCTCCGTGGGGAGACCCAGTACTTC
>TRBJ2-7|TRBV6-1|TRBD2|few
CASRRPGLGINEQYF
TGTGCCAGCCGACGACCCGGACTAGGGATAAACGAGCAGTACTTC
>TRBJ2-3|TRBV10-1|TRBD2|NA
CAGGRGGLGGDTQYF
TGCGCCGGGGGCCGGGGGGGCCTAGGAGGAGATACGCAGTATTTC
>TRBJ2-4|TRBV7-2|NA|few
CASSSSNSKNIQYF
TGTGCCAGCAGCAGTTCTAATTCCAAAAACATTCAGTACTTC
>TRBJ2-5|TRBV10-3|NA|NA
CAGRGGGGRETQYF
TGTGCCGGGCGCGGGGGCGGGGGCCGGGAGACGCAGTACTTC
>TRBJ2-5|TRBV7-2|NA|medium-sized
CASSLNQETQYF
TGTGCCAGCAGCTTAAACCAAGAGACCCAGTACTTC
>TRBJ2-1|TRBV6-1|NA|NA
CASSLNDGLGNEQFF
TGTGCCAGCAGCCTGAACGATGGGTTGGGCAATGAGCAGTTCTTC
>TRBJ1-1|TRBV6-5|NA|NA
CASSYREDVGAFF
TGTGCCAGCAGTTACCGGGAGGACGTGGGTGCTTTCTTT
>TRBJ2-3|TRBV10-1|TRBD2|NA
CATGLGGKDTQYF
TGCGCCACCGGACTAGGAGGTAAAGACACGCAGTATTTT